Listed here are 28 T cell receptor beta chains from one sample, sequenced in a study of blood T cells in healthy people across ages (dated by TCRdb to about 2015). The library relied on 5' RACE. For sequencing, an Illumina HiSeq 2500 was employed. A second 7 to 11 cycle PCR used a sample-barcoded 5' primer and a J-beta primer mix. TCRdb cleaned the public reads at Q25 with fastp, built clones with MiXCR and kept in-frame beta chains. Every distinct CDR3 protein forms one entry, paired with its most common genes and DNA. The sample table lists roughly 700,000 distinct CDR3 sequences, more than 20% of them with a count of one. The top ten hold 9.4% of the sample. This sample was shared with a second study, whose subject was T cells of mothers and their children.

Sequenced material: blood. These receptors all come from a boy between 5 and 17 years old in good health.

This clonotype was seen a handful of times. The chain uses TRBV6-5 and TRBJ1-5; D gene uncertain. CDR3 size: 17 residues. Germline assignment: CDR1 MNHEY and CDR2 SVGAGI. V was shortened by 0 bases and J by 3 bases, with 15 bases between the two germline ends. The CDR3: CASSYSADSLYNQPQHF. In DNA form, the CDR3 reads TGTGCCAGCAGTTACTCCGCCGACTCCCTTTACAATCAGCCCCAGCATTTT.

The rearrangement uses TRBV5-6 and TRBJ2-5, with TRBD2 as a possible D gene (6 bases). The CDR3 is made up of 16 amino acids. CDR1 and CDR2 from the germline V gene are SGHDT and YYEEEE. Trimming pared 7 bases from V and 2 bases from J, leaving 21 bases between. The CDR3: CASGGREPQRQETQYF. The CDR3 DNA reads as TGTGCCAGCGGTGGACGGGAGCCCCAAAGACAAGAGACCCAGTACTTC.

This clonotype has just a few counts. The chain uses TRBV29-1 and TRBJ2-7; TRBD1 matches at 7 bases. The J segment lost 6 bases and the V segment lost 4 bases, leaving 12 bases of the junction unmatched. This CDR3 has 14 residues. In germline, CDR1 is SQVTM, CDR2 ANQGSEA. The CDR3 nucleotides are TGCAGCGTTGCAGAGACAGGGACGACCGGCGAGCAGTACTTC. Translated: CSVAETGTTGEQYF.

The rearrangement joins TRBV7-8 to TRBJ2-7; D not resolved. Trimming cost V 1 base and J 4 bases, with 8 bases left between them. The germline V gene has CDR1 SGHVS and CDR2 FQNEAQ. There are 13 residues in the CDR3. The CDR3 DNA follows: TGTGCCAGCAGCTTAGAAAGGGAATACGAGCAGTACTTC. Amino acids: CASSLEREYEQYF.

The V gene is TRBV10-3, the J gene TRBJ2-3; TRBD1 or TRBD2 may be the D gene (5 bases each). CDR1 and CDR2 (germline): ENHRY, SYGVKD. With 10 bases removed from V and 1 base from J, the gap between germline ends came to 18 bases. The CDR3 extends over 15 amino acids. The CDR3 coding sequence is TGTGCCACAACTCTACAGGACGGGGGCACAGATACGCAGTATTTT. Its translation is CATTLQDGGTDTQYF.

J is TRBJ2-5 and V is TRBV5-4; the D gene is possibly TRBD1 (5 bases). The J call is uncertain, as TRBJ2-1 better fits the DNA end. The length of the CDR3 is 14 residues. Germline loops: CDR1 SGHNT, CDR2 YYREEE (reference sequence). For the CDR3, the DNA is TGTGCCAGCGGTATGGCCCCTGGGGCCGATGAGCAGTTCTTC. Its protein product is CASGMAPGADEQFF.

There are a few counts of this clonotype. An end of the junction differs from the germline gene, which may be a read error. The rearrangement uses TRBV7-7 and TRBJ2-5, with TRBD2 identical over 7 bases. CDR1 and CDR2 (germline): SSHAT, FNYEAQ (reference sequence). The length of the CDR3 is 14 residues. CDR3 nucleotide sequence: TGTGCTAGCAGCGCTCCGGGGGGACAAGAGACCCAGTACTTC. Amino acids: CASSAPGGQETQYF. The full variable domain, completed using reference TRBV7-7 and TRBJ2-5, is GAGVSQSPRYKVTKRGQDVTLRCDPISSHATLYWYQQALGQGPEFLTYFNYEAQPDKSGLPSDRFSAERPEGSISTLTIQRTEQRDSAMYRCASSAPGGQETQYFGPGTRLLVL.

This clonotype was picked up a small number of times. This chain joins TRBV12-3 or TRBV12-4 and TRBJ1-3; tentative D call: TRBD1 (5 bases). The CDR3 is made up of 13 amino acids. V lost 6 bases, J lost 4 bases, and 10 bases lay in between. CDR3 residues: CASSIRQGNTIYF. The CDR3 coding sequence is TGTGCCAGCAGCATCCGACAGGGAAACACCATATATTTT.

This clonotype was seen only a few times. The chain carries TRBV7-3 and TRBJ2-5; no definite D call. Germline V gene data show CDR1 as SGHTA and CDR2 as FQGTGA. The CDR3 extends over 15 amino acids. V shed 4 bases and J shed 5 bases, with 17 bases lying between them. CDR3 in amino acids: CASSSMGGIGETQYF. CDR3 DNA sequence: TGTGCCAGCAGCTCCATGGGTGGGATCGGGGAGACCCAGTACTTC.

This chain joins TRBV28 and TRBJ2-3; D might be TRBD2 (6 bases). Trimming stripped 6 bases from V and 1 base from J, with 11 bases between. Germline V CDR1 and CDR2: MDHEN, SYDVKM. This CDR3 is 14 amino acids long. As DNA, the CDR3 is TGTGCCAGCAGCCGGGACTCCCGCACAGATACGCAGTATTTT. This translates into CASSRDSRTDTQYF.

The chain has TRBV27 and TRBJ2-7; the D gene is possibly TRBD1 (6 bases). The V gene lost 6 bases and the J gene lost 7 bases, with 13 bases spanning the gap. This CDR3 contains 12 residues. Germline CDR1 reads MNHEY; CDR2 reads SMNVEV (reference sequence). The CDR3 DNA reads TGTGCCAGCAGCGCTACAGGGCTGGAGCAGTACTTC. Translation: CASSATGLEQYF.

A few counts support this clonotype. This sequence joins TRBV4-3 and TRBJ2-7; D might be TRBD2 (7 bases). The germline V gene encodes CDR1 LGHNA and CDR2 YSLEER. CDR3 size: 15 residues. Trimming shortened V by 0 bases and J by 4 bases, and 13 bases separated the two germline ends. The CDR3 DNA follows: TGCGCCAGCAGCCAAGAGGGGGGGCATGGGTACGAGCAGTACTTC. This codes for CASSQEGGHGYEQYF.

The V and J genes are TRBV28 and TRBJ2-3; D perhaps matches TRBD1 (6 bases). The J call is in doubt because the DNA end fits TRBJ1-5 better. The CDR3 extends over 15 amino acids. Germline values: CDR1 MDHEN, CDR2 SYDVKM. CDR3 amino acids: CASSLRDISTDTQHF. In nucleotides, the CDR3 is TGTGCCAGCAGTTTAAGGGACATAAGCACAGATACGCAGCATTTT.

This chain uses TRBV28 with TRBJ1-5; 9 nucleotides align to TRBD1. The CDR3 sequence is 21 residues long. Germline trimming cut 3 bases from V and 1 base from J; bases unmatched to any gene: 19. CDR1 is MDHEN, CDR2 SYDVKM, per germline. The CDR3 sequence is CASSFNWAGKQGAVSNQPQHF. CDR3 bases: TGTGCCAGCAGTTTTAATTGGGCTGGGAAACAGGGGGCCGTGAGCAATCAGCCCCAGCATTTT.

In its sample, this clonotype was seen a few times. The chain uses TRBV4-2 and TRBJ1-6, with TRBD1 as a possible D gene (6 bases). CDR3 length: 18 amino acids. V was shortened by 4 bases and J by 0 bases, with 16 bases between the two germline ends. Germline CDR1 and CDR2: LGHNA and YNFKEQ. The CDR3 DNA is TGTGCCAGCAGCCGGATTCAGGGGCTGAGCTCCTATAATTCACCCCTCCACTTT. It is translated as CASSRIQGLSSYNSPLHF.

The J gene is TRBJ1-6, the V gene TRBV27, with D possibly being TRBD1 (5 bases). The germline gives CDR1 MNHEY, CDR2 SMNVEV (reference sequence). There are 14 residues in the CDR3. Trimming cost V 0 bases and J 5 bases, with 5 bases left between them. In DNA, the CDR3 is TGTGCCAGCAGTTTATCAGGGGATAATTCACCCCTCCACTTT. Translation gives CASSLSGDNSPLHF.

J is TRBJ2-7 and V is TRBV7-2; D may be TRBD2 (5 bases). This CDR3 is built from 13 residues. Germline-derived CDR1 and CDR2 are SGHTA and FQGNSA. V was shortened by 3 bases and J by 2 bases, with 8 bases between the two germline ends. The CDR3 DNA sequence: TGTGCCAGCAGCTTCGGGGTTGCCTACGAGCAGTACTTC. Translated, it gives CASSFGVAYEQYF.

This clonotype appeared once. One end of the junction does not line up with germline, which may come from a read error. The rearrangement joins TRBV9 to TRBJ2-5, with 9 positions matching TRBD2. The CDR3 has 15 residues. Germline CDR1 and CDR2: SGDLS and YYNGEE. CDR3 nucleotides: TGTGCCAGCAGCGAAGGAGCGGGAGGAAGTGAGACCCAATACTTC. Encoded protein: CASSEGAGGSETQYF.

The chain combines TRBV4-3 with TRBJ2-7, with D unresolved. Per the germline V gene, CDR1 is LGHNA and CDR2 is YSLEER. CDR3 size: 15 residues. The V end lost 3 bases, the J end lost 3 bases, and 15 bases lay between the germline ends. In nucleotides, the CDR3 is TGCGCCAGCAGCCAGCGAATCGACGACCACTACGAGCAGTACTTC. Its translation: CASSQRIDDHYEQYF.

The chain employs TRBV28 and TRBJ2-2; tentative D call: TRBD1 (6 bases). V lost 6 bases, J lost 1 base, and 15 bases lay in between. The CDR3 covers 16 residues. Germline V gene data show CDR1 as MDHEN and CDR2 as SYDVKM. DNA for the CDR3: TGTGCCAGCAGCCTTGTGGGACATATGAACACCGGGGAGCTGTTTTTT. Translated: CASSLVGHMNTGELFF.

The chain carries TRBV29-1 and TRBJ2-1; D may match TRBD1 or TRBD2 (7 bases each). In germline, CDR1 is SQVTM, CDR2 ANQGSEA. The CDR3 is 15 residues long. Trimming cost V 5 bases and J 6 bases, with 20 bases left between them. The CDR3 here is CSVPLRAGGANEQFF. The CDR3 DNA follows: TGCAGCGTTCCCCTACGGGCAGGGGGGGCCAATGAGCAGTTCTTC.

This sequence joins TRBV20-1 and TRBJ2-1, with 8 bases identical to TRBD2. This CDR3 comprises 17 residues. Trimming cost V 0 bases and J 3 bases; bases outside gene matches: 10. Looked up from germline, CDR1 is DFQATT and CDR2 is SNEGSKA (reference sequence). The CDR3 DNA reads TGCAGTGCTAGAGATTTTCCGCGGGAGGATGTCTACAATGAGCAGTTCTTC. Translation: CSARDFPREDVYNEQFF.

This chain connects TRBV24-1 to TRBJ2-1; 8 bases align to TRBD1. Per the germline V gene, CDR1 is KGHDR and CDR2 is SFDVKD. This CDR3 is built from 16 residues. J was trimmed by 2 bases and V by 4 bases; bases with no gene match: 6. The CDR3 is CATSEAGGPTYNEQFF. CDR3 nucleotides: TGTGCCACCAGTGAGGCAGGGGGCCCAACCTACAATGAGCAGTTCTTC.

About this clonotype: No conserved phenylalanine or tryptophan ends this CDR3, so it is likely a read error. The rearrangement links TRBV20-1 to TRBJ1-2, with no clear D. CDR1 is DFQATT, CDR2 SNEGSKA, per germline (reference sequence). Trimming left V 6 bases short and J 5 bases short, with 13 bases between. The CDR3 is made up of 12 amino acids. The chain's CDR3 is CSASGGLYGYTL. The CDR3 DNA follows: TGCAGTGCAAGTGGAGGGCTGTATGGCTACACCCTC.

The V call is TRBV20-1, the J call TRBJ2-7; D is possibly TRBD2 (6 bases). CDR1 is DFQATT, CDR2 SNEGSKA, per germline (reference sequence). CDR3 length equals 18 residues. The V end lost 0 bases, the J end lost 0 bases, and 21 bases lay between the germline ends. CDR3 in amino acids: CSARDFRAAGISSYEQYF. CDR3 nucleotides: TGCAGTGCTAGAGATTTTAGAGCAGCGGGTATAAGCTCCTACGAGCAGTACTTC.

This clonotype showed up just a few times. This sequence joins TRBV7-2 and TRBJ2-3, with 9 bases that match TRBD2. The CDR3 has 16 amino acids. The germline gives CDR1 SGHTA, CDR2 FQGNSA. After removal of 5 bases from V and 2 bases from J, the junction contained 8 bases not matched to a gene. CDR3 bases: TGTGCCAGCAGCCTCTTAAGCGGGAGGTTCACAGATACGCAGTATTTT. Protein product: CASSLLSGRFTDTQYF.

V and J are TRBV3-1 and TRBJ2-3; no firm D call. Trimming took off 0 bases at V and 1 base at J, with 14 bases between the two ends. The CDR3 has 17 amino acids. The V gene's germline CDR1 is LGHDT and CDR2 YNNKEL (reference sequence). CDR3 protein: CASSQEAPITGTDTQYF. As DNA, the CDR3 is TGTGCCAGCAGCCAAGAGGCCCCCATCACAGGCACAGATACGCAGTATTTT.

The rearrangement links TRBV27 to TRBJ2-1, with 9 positions matching TRBD2. This CDR3 spans 15 amino acids. V shed 3 bases, J shed 6 bases, and the junction held 6 bases outside the gene matches. Germline V lookup: CDR1 MNHEY, CDR2 SMNVEV (reference sequence). In nucleotides, the CDR3 is TGTGCCAGCAGTTTGGGGCGGGGGGGCCCCAATGAGCAGTTCTTC. This codes for CASSLGRGGPNEQFF.